Described below is a single TCR beta chain sequence and its context. Antigen unknown. The data were taken from a study of T cell repertoires in cytomegalovirus infection. For the study at large: Well-studied HLA-B-restricted epitopes and recently identified HLA-C-restricted epitopes of CMV were both used in the study. In public TCR beta signatures, there were indications of both CMV infection and matching HLA type.

The V and J ends lost 0 bases and 4 bases respectively, with 10 bases between them. This CDR3 is built from 15 residues. The germline gives CDR1 SGHDT, CDR2 YYEEEE. Findings and caveats of the study: Using cumulative public TCR beta family frequency, the authors identified those who carried CMV together with the relevant HLA.

TCRdb reprocessed the reads via MiXCR and lists one record per CDR3 protein. The table shows around 710,000 distinct CDR3 sequences, with about 28% occurring only once. The chain employs TRBV5-6 and TRBJ2-2; D could derive from TRBD1 or TRBD2 (5 bases each). The sample in question was cultured CD8+ T cells from PBMCs, obtained from culture after CMV antigen stimulation. The clonotype comes from a human donor in good health (CMV status not recorded). Some clones in this sample may be carry-over from other donors' samples. CDR3 nucleotides: TGTGCCAGCAGCTTGGGAGGGGAAGTCACCGGGGAGCTGTTTTTT. Translation gives CASSLGGEVTGELFF.